The clone carrying this TCR beta chain showed up just a few times. Antigen specificity is unknown. V lost 7 bases, J lost 6 bases, and 13 bases lay in between. This CDR3 contains 13 residues. Germline V gene data show CDR1 as LNHDA and CDR2 as SQIVND (reference sequence). This sample was taken from a study of T cell clones after liver transplantation. About the research overall: At least one year of complete immunosuppression withdrawal without enzymes over twice normal defined tolerance. Study results and caveats: Low donor cell numbers restricted donor-reactive repertoire measurement in two subjects.

Assay used: immunoSEQ multiplex PCR; TCRdb lists only in-frame clones, some missing. The sample carries about 78,000 clones, 80% recorded once. This specimen was CD4+ T cells from blood, taken before liver transplant. The TCR originated in a human donor who received a liver transplant. V gene TRBV19 combines with J gene TRBJ1-5; unclear D gene. For the CDR3, the DNA is TGTGCCAGTACGGGAGGGATACGTCAGCCCCAGCATTTT. Translated: CASTGGIRQPQHF.